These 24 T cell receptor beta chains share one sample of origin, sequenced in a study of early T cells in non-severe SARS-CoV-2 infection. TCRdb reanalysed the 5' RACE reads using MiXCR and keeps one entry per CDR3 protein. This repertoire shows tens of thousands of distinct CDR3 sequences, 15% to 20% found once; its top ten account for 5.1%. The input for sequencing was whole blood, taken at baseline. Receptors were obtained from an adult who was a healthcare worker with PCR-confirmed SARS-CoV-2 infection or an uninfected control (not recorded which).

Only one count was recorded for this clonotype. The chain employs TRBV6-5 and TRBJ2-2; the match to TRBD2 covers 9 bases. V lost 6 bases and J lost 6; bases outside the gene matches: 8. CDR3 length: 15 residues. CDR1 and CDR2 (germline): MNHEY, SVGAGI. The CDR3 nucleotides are TGTGCCAGCAGATTAGCGGGAGAGGTTGCCGGGGAGCTGTTTTTT. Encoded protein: CASRLAGEVAGELFF.

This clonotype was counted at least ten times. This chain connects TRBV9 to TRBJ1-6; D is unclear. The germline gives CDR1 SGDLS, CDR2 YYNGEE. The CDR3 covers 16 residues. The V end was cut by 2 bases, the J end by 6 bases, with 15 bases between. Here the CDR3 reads CASSVAPSTGNSPLHF. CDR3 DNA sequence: TGTGCCAGCAGCGTCGCCCCCTCGACGGGTAATTCACCCCTCCACTTT.

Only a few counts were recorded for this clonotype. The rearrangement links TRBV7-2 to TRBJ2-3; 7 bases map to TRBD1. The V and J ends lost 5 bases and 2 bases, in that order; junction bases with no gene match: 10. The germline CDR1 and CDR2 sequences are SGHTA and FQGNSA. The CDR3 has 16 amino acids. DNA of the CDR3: TGTGCCAGCAGCCGAATAAGGGGGCCCGCCACAGATACGCAGTATTTT. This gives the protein CASSRIRGPATDTQYF. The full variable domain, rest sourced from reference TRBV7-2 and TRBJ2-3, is GAGVSQSPSNKVTEKGKDVELRCDPISGHTALYWYRQSLGQGLEFLIYFQGNSAPDKSGLPSDRFSAERTGGSVSTLTIQRTQQEDSAVYLCASSRIRGPATDTQYFGPGTRLTVL.

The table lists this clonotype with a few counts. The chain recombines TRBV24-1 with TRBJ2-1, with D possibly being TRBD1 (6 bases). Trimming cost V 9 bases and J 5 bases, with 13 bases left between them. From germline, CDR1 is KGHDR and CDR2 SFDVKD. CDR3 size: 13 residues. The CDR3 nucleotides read TGTGCCACCGGGGATCAGGGGCACAATGAGCAGTTCTTC. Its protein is CATGDQGHNEQFF.

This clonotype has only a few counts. The CDR3 sequence is CASSLEIGTRSSYNEQFF. In nucleotides, the CDR3 is TGTGCCAGCAGTTTGGAGATAGGGACTAGGAGCTCCTACAATGAGCAGTTCTTC. This sequence joins TRBV12-3 or TRBV12-4 and TRBJ2-1; 8 nucleotides line up with TRBD2. This CDR3 contains 18 residues. Trimming took 3 bases from V and 0 from J; bases not matched to a gene: 10.

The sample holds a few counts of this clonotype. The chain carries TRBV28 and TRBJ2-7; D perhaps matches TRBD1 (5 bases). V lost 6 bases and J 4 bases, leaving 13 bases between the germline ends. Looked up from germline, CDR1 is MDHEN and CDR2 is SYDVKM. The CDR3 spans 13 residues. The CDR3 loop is CASSPPPGYEQYF. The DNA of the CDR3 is TGTGCCAGCAGCCCTCCCCCAGGGTACGAGCAGTACTTC.

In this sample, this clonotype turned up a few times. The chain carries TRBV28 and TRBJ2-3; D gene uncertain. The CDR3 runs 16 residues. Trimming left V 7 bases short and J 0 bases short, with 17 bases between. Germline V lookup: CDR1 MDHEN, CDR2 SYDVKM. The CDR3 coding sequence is TGTGCCAGCATAGCCCTTAAGGGTATAAGCACAGATACGCAGTATTTT. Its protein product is CASIALKGISTDTQYF.

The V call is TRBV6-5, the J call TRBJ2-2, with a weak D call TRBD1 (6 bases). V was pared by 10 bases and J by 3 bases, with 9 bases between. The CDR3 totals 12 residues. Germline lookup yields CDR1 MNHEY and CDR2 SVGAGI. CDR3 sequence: CATQGYTGELFF. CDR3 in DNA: TGTGCCACTCAGGGGTACACCGGGGAGCTGTTTTTT.

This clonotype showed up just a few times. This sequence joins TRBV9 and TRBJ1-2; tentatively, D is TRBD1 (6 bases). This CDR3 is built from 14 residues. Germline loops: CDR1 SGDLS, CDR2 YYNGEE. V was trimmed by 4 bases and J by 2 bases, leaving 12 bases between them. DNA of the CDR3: TGTGCCAGCAGCCCCCGGACAGACAACTATGGCTACACCTTC. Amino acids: CASSPRTDNYGYTF.

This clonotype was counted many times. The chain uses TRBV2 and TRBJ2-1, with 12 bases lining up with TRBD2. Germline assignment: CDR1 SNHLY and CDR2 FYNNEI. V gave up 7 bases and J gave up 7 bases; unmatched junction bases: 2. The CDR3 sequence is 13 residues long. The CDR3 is CASTLAGGNEQFF. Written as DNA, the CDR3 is TGTGCCAGCACCCTAGCGGGAGGGAATGAGCAGTTCTTC. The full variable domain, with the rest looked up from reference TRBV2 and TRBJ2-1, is EPEVTQTPSHQVTQMGQEVILRCVPISNHLYFYWYRQILGQKVEFLVSFYNNEISEKSEIFDDQFSVERPDGSNFTLKIRSTKLEDSAMYFCASTLAGGNEQFFGPGTRLTVL.

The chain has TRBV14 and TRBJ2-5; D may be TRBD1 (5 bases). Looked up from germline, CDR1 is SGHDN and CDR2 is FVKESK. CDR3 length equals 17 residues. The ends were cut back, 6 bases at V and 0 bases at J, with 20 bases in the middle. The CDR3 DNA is TGTGCCAGCAGTCAGGTGTGGCAGGGTCCGTACCAAGAGACCCAGTACTTC. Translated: CASSQVWQGPYQETQYF. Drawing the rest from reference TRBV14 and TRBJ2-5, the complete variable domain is EAGVTQFPSHSVIEKGQTVTLRCDPISGHDNLYWYRRVMGKEIKFLLHFVKESKQDESGMPNNRFLAERTGGTYSTLKVQPAELEDSGVYFCASSQVWQGPYQETQYFGPGTRLLVL.

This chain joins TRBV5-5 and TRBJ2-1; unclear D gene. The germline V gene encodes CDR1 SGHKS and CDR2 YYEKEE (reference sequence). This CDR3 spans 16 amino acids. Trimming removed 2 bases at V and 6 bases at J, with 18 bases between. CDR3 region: CASSFLSVPTPNEQFF. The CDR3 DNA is TGTGCCAGCAGCTTCTTGTCGGTGCCCACCCCCAATGAGCAGTTCTTC.

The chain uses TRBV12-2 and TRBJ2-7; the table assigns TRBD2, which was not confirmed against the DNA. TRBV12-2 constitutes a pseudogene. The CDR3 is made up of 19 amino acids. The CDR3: CASRPTSDRDSELSYEQYF. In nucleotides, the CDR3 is TGTGCAAGTCGCCCCACTTCCGACCGGGACTCCGAACTCTCCTACGAGCAGTACTTC.

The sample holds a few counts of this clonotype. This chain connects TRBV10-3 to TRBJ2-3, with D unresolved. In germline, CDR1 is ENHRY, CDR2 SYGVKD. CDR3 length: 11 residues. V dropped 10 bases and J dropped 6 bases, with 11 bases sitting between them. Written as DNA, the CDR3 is TGTGCCACGAGAATGCTGGATACGCAGTATTTT. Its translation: CATRMLDTQYF.

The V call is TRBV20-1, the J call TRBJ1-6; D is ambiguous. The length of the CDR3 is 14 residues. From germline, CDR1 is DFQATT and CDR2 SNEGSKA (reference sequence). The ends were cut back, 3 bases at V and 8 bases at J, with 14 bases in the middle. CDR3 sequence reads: CSASFTEWDSPLHF. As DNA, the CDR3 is TGCAGTGCTAGTTTCACAGAGTGGGATTCACCCCTCCACTTT.

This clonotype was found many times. In nucleotides, the CDR3 is TGTGCCAGCAGCTTAAATTCGGGGGTTGGAGAGCCCCAGCATTTT. As protein: CASSLNSGVGEPQHF. The chain uses TRBV11-1 and TRBJ1-5; possibly TRBD1 for D (5 bases). CDR3 length equals 15 residues. The V and J ends lost 2 bases and 8 bases respectively, with 16 bases between them. The V gene's germline CDR1 is SGHAT and CDR2 FQDESV (reference sequence). The complete variable domain, with remaining parts taken from reference TRBV11-1 and TRBJ1-5, reads EAEVAQSPRYKITEKSQAVAFWCDPISGHATLYWYRQILGQGPELLVQFQDESVVDDSQLPKDRFSAERLKGVDSTLKIQPAELGDSAMYLCASSLNSGVGEPQHFGDGTRLSIL.

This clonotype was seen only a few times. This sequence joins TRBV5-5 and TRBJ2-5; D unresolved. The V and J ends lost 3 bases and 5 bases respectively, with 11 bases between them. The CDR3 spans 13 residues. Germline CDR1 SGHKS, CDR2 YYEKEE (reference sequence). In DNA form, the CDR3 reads TGTGCCAGCAGCTCTATGGGCACTGAGACCCAGTACTTC. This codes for CASSSMGTETQYF.

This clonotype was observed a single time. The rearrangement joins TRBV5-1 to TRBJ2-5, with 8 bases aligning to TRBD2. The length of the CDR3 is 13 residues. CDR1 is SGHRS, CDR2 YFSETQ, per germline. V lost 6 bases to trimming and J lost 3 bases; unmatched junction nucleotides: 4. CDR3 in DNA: TGCGCCAGCAACCAACTAGCGGAAGAGACCCAGTACTTC. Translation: CASNQLAEETQYF.

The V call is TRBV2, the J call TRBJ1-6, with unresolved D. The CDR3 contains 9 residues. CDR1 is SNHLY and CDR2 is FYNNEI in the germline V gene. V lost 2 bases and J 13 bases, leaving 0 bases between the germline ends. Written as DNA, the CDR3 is TGTGCCAGCAGTGAACCCCTCCACTTT. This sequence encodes CASSEPLHF.

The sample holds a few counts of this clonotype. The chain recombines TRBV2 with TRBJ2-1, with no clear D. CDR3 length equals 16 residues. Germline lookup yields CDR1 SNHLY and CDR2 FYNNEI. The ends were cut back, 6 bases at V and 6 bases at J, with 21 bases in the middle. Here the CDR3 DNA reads TGTGCCAGCAGCACCCCCGCCCGTCACCCCCTCAATGAGCAGTTCTTC. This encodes CASSTPARHPLNEQFF.

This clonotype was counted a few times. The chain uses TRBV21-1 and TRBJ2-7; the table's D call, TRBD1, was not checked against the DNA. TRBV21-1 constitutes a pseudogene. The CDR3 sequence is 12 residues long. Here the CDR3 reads CAGRDSLYEQYF. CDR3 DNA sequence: TGTGCCGGCCGGGACAGCCTCTACGAGCAGTACTTC.

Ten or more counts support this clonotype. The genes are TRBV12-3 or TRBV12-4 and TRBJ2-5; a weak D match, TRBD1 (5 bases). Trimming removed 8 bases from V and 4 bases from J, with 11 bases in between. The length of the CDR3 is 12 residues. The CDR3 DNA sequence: TGTGCCAGCGAAGGGGCCGGAGAGACCCAGTACTTC. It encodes CASEGAGETQYF.

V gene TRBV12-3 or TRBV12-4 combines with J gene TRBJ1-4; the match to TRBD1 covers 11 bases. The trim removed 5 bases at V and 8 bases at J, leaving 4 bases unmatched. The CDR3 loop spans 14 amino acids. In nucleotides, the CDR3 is TGTGCCAGCAGTCCTGGACAGGGGGCGGAAAAACTGTTTTTT. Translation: CASSPGQGAEKLFF.

The CDR3: CASSQHRTGTQYF. The CDR3 nucleotides are TGTGCCAGCAGTCAGCACCGAACCGGGACTCAGTACTTC. The J gene is TRBJ2-7, the V gene TRBV7-9; the D gene is possibly TRBD2 (6 bases). Germline CDR1 SEHNR, CDR2 FQNEAQ (reference sequence). V lost 6 bases to trimming and J lost 10 bases, with 19 bases between them. The CDR3 contains 13 residues.